Here is one T cell receptor beta chain with its context. In the original analysis: Amplification from reference gene primers served as the basis for estimated nucleated cell counts. The assay was immunoSEQ multiplex PCR, and TCRdb's table has in-frame clones only and misses some. V, J and clone size were drawn from that table, and D and trimming were deduced from the DNA. The table lists approximately 150,000 clones, just under 80% of them singletons. This sample stems from a study of blood T cell repertoires in COVID-19. About the research overall: There were acute and convalescent COVID-19 samples, and they came from the United States, Italy and Spain. The cDNA or gDNA used as material had been derived from T cells, B-cell-depleted T cells, or PBMCs.

The CDR3 is made up of 14 amino acids. Germline CDR1 and CDR2: MNHNS and SASEGT. V shed 5 bases and J shed 2 bases, with 12 bases lying between them. The sequenced sample was peripheral blood. The receptor comes from a woman aged 55-69 years with acute or convalescent COVID-19. V usage is TRBV6-1 and J usage is TRBJ1-2; D is perhaps TRBD1 (5 bases). CDR3 in DNA: TGTGCCAGCAGTTTAGACAGCTTCAACTATGGCTACACCTTC. Translating gives CASSLDSFNYGYTF.